A single sample is the source of the 14 T cell receptor beta chains below, sequenced in a study of blood T cell repertoires in COVID-19 (dated by TCRdb to the early 2020s). Library preparation used the immunoSEQ multiplex PCR assay. Not all clones reach the TCRdb copy of this immuneACCESS table, which keeps in-frame sequences only. Checked studies attribute under half of the gap to unresolved V genes and leave the rest unexplained. The sample contains more than 200,000 clones, roughly 88% of them found a single time. The ten biggest clones cover about 4% of the sample. The sample consisted of PBMCs or T cells enriched from blood (not recorded which). These receptors originate from a woman in her twenties or thirties who had been exposed to COVID-19.

This chain joins TRBV7-8 and TRBJ2-2; D ambiguous. The germline CDR1 and CDR2 sequences are SGHVS and FQNEAQ. Trimming stripped 4 bases from V and 1 base from J, with 4 bases between. The CDR3 consists of 13 residues. The CDR3 region is CASSSGNTGELFF. CDR3 coding DNA: TGTGCCAGCAGCTCCGGGAACACCGGGGAGCTGTTTTTT.

V usage is TRBV18 and J usage is TRBJ2-7, with 13 bases fitting TRBD2. The CDR3 is 15 residues long. Trimming at V came to 1 base and at J to 9 bases, leaving 6 bases not matched to a gene. Germline values: CDR1 KGHSH, CDR2 LQKENI. The CDR3 sequence is CASSPHGLAGDGQYF. The CDR3 nucleotides read TGTGCCAGCTCACCACATGGACTAGCGGGAGACGGGCAGTACTTC.

The CDR3 DNA follows: TGTGCCAGCAGTTACTCGGGACTAGTCAGGAATGAGCAGTTCTTC. Translation gives CASSYSGLVRNEQFF. The chain employs TRBV6-6 and TRBJ2-1; 8 bases match TRBD2. CDR3 length equals 15 residues. V lost 0 bases and J lost 7; bases outside the gene matches: 5. Germline V lookup: CDR1 MNHNY, CDR2 SVGAGI (reference sequence).

This clone was observed a handful of times. The chain combines TRBV30 with TRBJ1-1; D gene ambiguous. The CDR3 runs 12 residues. Germline V gene sequence: CDR1 GTSNPN, CDR2 SVGIG (reference sequence). V gave up 2 bases and J gave up 1 base, with 5 bases separating them. This CDR3 reads CAWSPGNTEAFF. CDR3 sequence (DNA): TGTGCCTGGAGTCCGGGGAACACTGAAGCTTTCTTT. Drawing the rest from reference TRBV30 and TRBJ1-1, the complete variable domain is SQTIHQWPATLVQPVGSPLSLECTVEGTSNPNLYWYRQAAGRGLQLLFYSVGIGQISSEVPQNLSASRPQDRQFILSSKKLLLSDSGFYLCAWSPGNTEAFFGQGTRLTVV.

The chain couples TRBV2 to TRBJ1-1; the match to TRBD1 covers 8 bases. The CDR3 is made up of 14 amino acids. Losses at the gene ends were 7 bases for V and 4 bases for J; bases not matched to a gene: 8. CDR1 SNHLY and CDR2 FYNNEI come from the germline V gene. The CDR3 protein is CASNRQGPGTEAFF. DNA of the CDR3: TGTGCCAGCAACCGACAGGGGCCGGGCACTGAAGCTTTCTTT.

The chain carries TRBV19 and TRBJ1-5; no definite D call. CDR1 and CDR2 (germline): LNHDA, SQIVND (reference sequence). The V gene lost 6 bases and the J gene lost 4 bases, with 13 bases spanning the gap. The CDR3 covers 14 residues. The CDR3 sequence: CASSLLPGNQPQHF. The CDR3 coding sequence is TGTGCCAGTAGCCTCCTCCCAGGAAATCAGCCCCAGCATTTT.

The J gene is TRBJ1-1, the V gene TRBV28; 8 bases are shared with TRBD1. Germline V lookup: CDR1 MDHEN, CDR2 SYDVKM. The CDR3 sequence is 14 residues long. Trimming at V came to 8 bases and at J to 5 bases, leaving 10 bases not matched to a gene. The CDR3 here is CASVQGVVQTEAFF. CDR3 nucleotides: TGTGCCAGCGTACAGGGGGTTGTCCAGACTGAAGCTTTCTTT.

The V call is TRBV30, the J call TRBJ1-2, with 10 bases fitting TRBD1. CDR1 is GTSNPN, CDR2 SVGIG, per germline (reference sequence). Trimming took 2 bases from V and 8 from J; bases not matched to a gene: 11. The CDR3 has 15 amino acids. The DNA of the CDR3 is TGTGCCTGGAGTCCCCGGGACAGGGGATGGGGCGGCTACACCTTC. Translating gives CAWSPRDRGWGGYTF.

The CDR3 region is CASSSSDRANYGYTF. The CDR3 coding sequence is TGTGCCAGCAGCAGTTCGGACAGAGCTAACTATGGCTACACCTTC. The genes are TRBV21-1 and TRBJ1-2; the table assigns TRBD1, which was not confirmed against the DNA. TRBV21-1 is flagged as a pseudogene. The CDR3 extends over 15 amino acids.

The chain has TRBV6-4 and TRBJ2-3; the match to TRBD2 covers 8 bases. Trimming at V came to 4 bases and at J to 3 bases, leaving 9 bases not matched to a gene. Looked up from germline, CDR1 is MRHNA and CDR2 is SNTAGT. This CDR3 is 16 amino acids long. CDR3: CASSVLAGGHTDTQYF. CDR3 DNA: TGTGCCAGCAGTGTGCTAGCGGGTGGCCATACAGATACGCAGTATTTT.

V gene TRBV10-1 combines with J gene TRBJ1-2; maybe TRBD1 (5 bases). V was cut by 6 bases and J by 6 bases, with 17 bases left in between. CDR1 and CDR2 (germline): WNHNN, SYGVQD (reference sequence). There are 14 residues in the CDR3. CDR3 nucleotide sequence: TGCGCCAGCAGCGCTTCAGGGAACGTTCATGGCTACACCTTC. The encoded protein is CASSASGNVHGYTF.

There are a few counts of this clone. The V and J genes are TRBV18 and TRBJ1-2; 9 bases line up with TRBD1. Germline trimming cut 5 bases from V and 4 bases from J; bases unmatched to any gene: 5. Germline lookup yields CDR1 KGHSH and CDR2 LQKENI. CDR3 size: 14 residues. The CDR3 bases are TGTGCCAGCTCAGGAACAGGGGGCATCTATGGCTACACCTTC. It yields the protein CASSGTGGIYGYTF.

The rearrangement uses TRBV5-1 and TRBJ2-3; a weak D match, TRBD2 (6 bases). V was trimmed by 1 base and J by 6 bases, leaving 9 bases between them. CDR3 size: 13 residues. Germline lookup yields CDR1 SGHRS and CDR2 YFSETQ. CDR3 in DNA: TGCGCCAGCAGCTTGACGGGACTCGATACGCAGTATTTT. It codes for CASSLTGLDTQYF. Based on the CDR3 plus reference TRBV5-1 and TRBJ2-3, the full variable domain is KAGVTQTPRYLIKTRGQQVTLSCSPISGHRSVSWYQQTPGQGLQFLFEYFSETQRNKGNFPGRFSGRQFSNSRSEMNVSTLELGDSALYLCASSLTGLDTQYFGPGTRLTVL.

Worth noting for this clone: This sample also contains other DNA sequences that code for the same CDR3. This chain uses TRBV5-1 with TRBJ1-1; no firm D call. V was shortened by 0 bases and J by 0 bases, with 3 bases between the two germline ends. The CDR3 is 13 amino acids. Germline lookup yields CDR1 SGHRS and CDR2 YFSETQ. The CDR3 sequence is CASSLVMNTEAFF. The CDR3 nucleotides are TGCGCCAGCAGCTTGGTTATGAACACTGAAGCTTTCTTT.